These 30 T cell receptor beta chains came from one sample sequenced in a study of cytomegalovirus exposure and HLA in healthy donors. The data were produced by immunoSEQ multiplex PCR, yet TCRdb's version contains in-frame clones alone and is incomplete. The profile shows a few hundred thousand clones, around 87% of them singletons. Material for sequencing was PBMCs. These receptor sequences come from a woman aged 18-35 years in good health and CMV-seronegative.

The chain is built from TRBV4-2 and TRBJ2-1; D perhaps matches TRBD2 (5 bases). Germline CDR1 reads LGHNA; CDR2 reads YNFKEQ. The CDR3 is made up of 15 amino acids. V gave up 0 bases and J gave up 5 bases, with 11 bases separating them. In nucleotides, the CDR3 is TGTGCCAGCAGCCAAGATTTAACAGCGGACAATGAGCAGTTCTTC. It specifies CASSQDLTADNEQFF.

The chain carries TRBV18 and TRBJ1-2, with 7 bases aligning to TRBD1. Trimming removed 0 bases from V and 8 bases from J; junction bases left unmatched: 6. Germline CDR1 is KGHSH and CDR2 is LQKENI. The CDR3 is 14 residues long. DNA of the CDR3: TGTGCCAGCTCACCACCGGCGACAGGGCACGGCTACACCTTC. Protein sequence: CASSPPATGHGYTF.

This clone was seen a single time. V and J are TRBV5-1 and TRBJ2-7, with TRBD2 matching over 8 bases. This CDR3 is built from 16 residues. CDR1 SGHRS and CDR2 YFSETQ come from the germline V gene. J lost 2 bases, V lost 0 bases, and 7 bases had no gene match. The DNA for the CDR3 is TGCGCCAGCAGCTTGGCCCGGATAGCGGGAACCTACGAGCAGTACGTC. This encodes CASSLARIAGTYEQYV.

The V and J genes are TRBV7-8 and TRBJ2-7; 9 bases are a match to TRBD1. V shed 5 bases and J 3 bases; nucleotides not matched to a gene: 8. CDR1 SGHVS and CDR2 FQNEAQ come from the germline V gene. This CDR3 has 15 residues. CDR3 in amino acids: CASSLGTGQYYEQYV. The CDR3 region has the DNA TGTGCCAGCAGCCTCGGGACAGGGCAGTACTACGAGCAGTACGTC.

This clone was detected only once. The gene calls are TRBV7-2 and TRBJ2-7; TRBD1 might be the D (6 bases). Germline values: CDR1 SGHTA, CDR2 FQGNSA. The CDR3 covers 14 residues. Trimming took 5 bases from V and 3 from J, leaving 14 bases between them. CDR3 coding DNA: TGTGCCAGCAGCCCTCCGGACAGATACTACGAGCAGTACTTC. As protein: CASSPPDRYYEQYF.

V is TRBV7-8 and J is TRBJ2-7, with D perhaps TRBD1 (6 bases). This CDR3 region has 13 residues. Germline V gene lookup returns CDR1 SGHVS and CDR2 FQNEAQ. V lost 5 bases, J lost 2 bases, and 10 bases lay in between. CDR3 residues: CASSQGITYEQYF. The CDR3 region has the DNA TGTGCCAGCAGCCAGGGGATTACCTACGAGCAGTACTTC. Based on the CDR3 plus reference TRBV7-8 and TRBJ2-7, the full variable domain is GAGVSQSPRYKVAKRGQDVALRCDPISGHVSLFWYQQALGQGPEFLTYFQNEAQLDKSGLPSDRFFAERPEGSVSTLKIQRTQQEDSAVYLCASSQGITYEQYFGPGTRLTVT.

The gene calls are TRBV19 and TRBJ2-7; 10 bases fit TRBD1. J was trimmed by 5 bases and V by 3 bases; bases with no gene match: 16. Germline CDR1 is LNHDA and CDR2 is SQIVND (reference sequence). The CDR3 totals 18 residues. CDR3 DNA: TGTGCCAGTAGTATCCCAACTGATTTGGGGACAGGGGCCGACGAGCAGTACTTC. It is translated as CASSIPTDLGTGADEQYF.

The V gene is TRBV6-6, the J gene TRBJ1-2, with 11 bases that match TRBD1. After removal of 5 bases from V and 4 bases from J, the junction contained 3 bases not matched to a gene. The CDR3 length is 14 residues. Germline CDR1 reads MNHNY; CDR2 reads SVGAGI (reference sequence). The CDR3, as DNA: TGTGCCAGCAGTGGGACAGGGGGAAGCTATGGCTACACCTTC. Translating it yields CASSGTGGSYGYTF.

CDR3 coding DNA: TGTGCCAGCAGCCAGGGACAGGATAACTACGAGCAGTACGTC. This sequence encodes CASSQGQDNYEQYV. The V call is TRBV5-6, the J call TRBJ2-7; 8 positions agree with TRBD1. This CDR3 is built from 14 residues. CDR1 and CDR2 (germline): SGHDT, YYEEEE. With 4 bases clipped from V and 3 bases from J, the junction kept 6 bases outside the gene matches.

V gene TRBV6-5 combines with J gene TRBJ1-1; 11 bases agree with TRBD1. CDR1 is MNHEY, CDR2 SVGAGI, per germline. J gave up 5 bases and V 7 bases, and 6 bases lay outside the gene matches. The CDR3 contains 14 residues. The CDR3 spells CASTGQGARTEAFF. In DNA, the CDR3 is TGTGCCAGCACCGGACAGGGGGCGAGGACTGAAGCTTTCTTT.

The chain combines TRBV4-2 with TRBJ2-1; TRBD2 aligns across 13 bases. J gave up 4 bases and V 6 bases, and 0 bases lay outside the gene matches. CDR3 length: 14 residues. Germline V CDR1 and CDR2: LGHNA, YNFKEQ. This chain's CDR3 is CASRLAGGYNEQFF. In DNA form, the CDR3 reads TGTGCCAGCAGACTAGCGGGGGGGTACAATGAGCAGTTCTTC.

The chain joins TRBV5-6 to TRBJ1-2; 12 bases match TRBD1. This CDR3 has 15 residues. Trimming cost V 3 bases and J 8 bases; bases outside gene matches: 8. Germline CDR1 reads SGHDT; CDR2 reads YYEEEE. The CDR3 region is CASSSPGQGALGYTF. The CDR3 DNA is TGTGCCAGCAGCTCACCGGGACAGGGGGCTCTCGGCTACACCTTC.

This chain links TRBV21-1 with TRBJ2-5; the listed D gene, TRBD2, was not tested against the DNA. TRBV21-1 is a pseudogene. The CDR3 runs to 14 residues. The CDR3 loop reads CASSKVLVQETQYF. The CDR3 DNA sequence: TGTGCCAGCAGCAAAGTTCTAGTTCAAGAGACCCAGTACTTC.

The chain combines TRBV6-6 with TRBJ2-7, with D perhaps matching TRBD2 (5 bases). Trimming took off 0 bases at V and 5 bases at J, with 5 bases between the two ends. Germline assignment: CDR1 MNHNY and CDR2 SVGAGI (reference sequence). The CDR3 has 12 residues. Here the CDR3 DNA reads TGTGCCAGCAGTTACTCGAGGGACGAGCAGTACTTC. It specifies CASSYSRDEQYF.

This rearrangement joins TRBV18 to TRBJ1-6; no reliable D call. CDR3 length equals 15 residues. Per the germline V gene, CDR1 is KGHSH and CDR2 is LQKENI. Trimming took off 3 bases at V and 7 bases at J, with 13 bases between the two ends. The chain's CDR3 is CASSPFPTKNSPLHF. The CDR3, as DNA: TGTGCCAGCTCACCTTTCCCTACCAAAAATTCACCCCTCCACTTT. Combining the CDR3 with reference TRBV18 and TRBJ1-6 gives the whole variable domain NAGVMQNPRHLVRRRGQEARLRCSPMKGHSHVYWYRQLPEEGLKFMVYLQKENIIDESGMPKERFSAEFPKEGPSILRIQQVVRGDSAAYFCASSPFPTKNSPLHFGNGTRLTVT.

The gene calls are TRBV29-1 and TRBJ2-3; 8 bases align to TRBD1. Per germline, CDR1 SQVTM and CDR2 ANQGSEA. The V segment lost 7 bases and the J segment 4 bases; nucleotides outside the gene matches: 10. CDR3 size: 14 residues. The DNA for the CDR3 is TGCAGCGGGAAGGGGCAGGGGGCGTCAGATACGCAGTATTTT. Translated: CSGKGQGASDTQYF.

The chain carries TRBV6-5 and TRBJ1-2, with D unresolved. Between the trimmed V and J ends, which lost 5 bases and 8 bases, there was a span of 18 bases. The CDR3 runs 14 residues. Germline CDR1 reads MNHEY; CDR2 reads SVGAGI. CDR3 residues: CASSPGFEVKGYTF. The CDR3 region has the DNA TGTGCCAGCAGTCCCGGTTTTGAGGTTAAGGGCTACACCTTC.

This chain uses TRBV9 with TRBJ1-1; no firm D call. The CDR3 covers 14 residues. V lost 3 bases and J 3 bases, leaving 12 bases between the germline ends. Germline CDR1 is SGDLS and CDR2 is YYNGEE. DNA for the CDR3: TGTGCCAGCAGCGGAGGGAGACGGGACACTGAAGCTTTCTTT. Protein: CASSGGRRDTEAFF.

This clone was picked up one time. The chain combines TRBV13 with TRBJ1-2; 8 positions agree with TRBD1. The germline CDR1 and CDR2 sequences are PRHDT and FYEKMQ (reference sequence). V was clipped by 4 bases and J by 6 bases; unmatched bases: 7. There are 14 residues in the CDR3. CDR3 sequence reads: CASSSWDRSDGYTF. The CDR3 bases are TGTGCCAGCAGCTCCTGGGACAGGAGTGATGGCTACACCTTC. Variable domain in full (rest from reference TRBV13 and TRBJ1-2): AAGVIQSPRHLIKEKRETATLKCYPIPRHDTVYWYQQGPGQDPQFLISFYEKMQSDKGSIPDRFSAQQFSDYHSELNMSSLELGDSALYFCASSSWDRSDGYTFGSGTRLTVV.

The V call is TRBV4-3, the J call TRBJ1-2; a weak D match, TRBD1 (6 bases). Trimming removed 0 bases at V and 6 bases at J, with 23 bases between. In germline, CDR1 is LGHNA, CDR2 YSLEER. The CDR3 extends over 18 amino acids. The CDR3 DNA reads TGCGCCAGCAGCCAAGATAAGAGGGGATCCCAGGGGCGAAATGGCTACACCTTC. It encodes CASSQDKRGSQGRNGYTF.

The CDR3 DNA follows: TGTGCCAGTTCCCGGGATTTGCAAACAGATACGCAGTATTTT. This gives the protein CASSRDLQTDTQYF. V gene TRBV2 combines with J gene TRBJ2-3; D might be TRBD2 (5 bases). This CDR3 is built from 14 residues. Trimming stripped 9 bases from V and 3 bases from J, with 16 bases between. CDR1 SNHLY and CDR2 FYNNEI come from the germline V gene.

The gene calls are TRBV6-1 and TRBJ2-7; possibly TRBD1 for D (6 bases). V lost 6 bases and J 5 bases, leaving 20 bases between the germline ends. CDR1 and CDR2 (germline): MNHNS, SASEGT. The CDR3 is 15 residues long. In DNA form, the CDR3 reads TGTGCCAGCAGGGATATCACAGGGCCTCCAGACGAGCAGTACGTC. This gives the protein CASRDITGPPDEQYV.

The chain employs TRBV5-6 and TRBJ2-3; D may be TRBD1 (5 bases). Germline CDR1 and CDR2: SGHDT and YYEEEE. This CDR3 comprises 13 residues. The V end lost 0 bases, the J end lost 5 bases, and 7 bases lay between the germline ends. CDR3 amino acids: CASSLGRVDTQYF. In nucleotides, the CDR3 is TGTGCCAGCAGCTTGGGCAGGGTAGATACGCAGTATTTT.

The CDR3 DNA sequence: TGTGCCAGCAGTTTCAAAGCGGGGGTTGGAGATACGCAGTATTTT. Encoded protein: CASSFKAGVGDTQYF. V usage is TRBV28 and J usage is TRBJ2-3; the match to TRBD2 covers 8 bases. CDR3 size: 15 residues. Germline-derived CDR1 and CDR2 are MDHEN and SYDVKM. Germline trimming cut 3 bases from V and 5 bases from J; bases unmatched to any gene: 7. The whole variable domain, filled in from reference TRBV28 and TRBJ2-3, reads DVKVTQSSRYLVKRTGEKVFLECVQDMDHENMFWYRQDPGLGLRLIYFSYDVKMKEKGDIPEGYSVSREKKERFSLILESASTNQTSMYLCASSFKAGVGDTQYFGPGTRLTVL.

The chain couples TRBV4-3 to TRBJ1-1; tentative D call: TRBD1 (5 bases). Trimming removed 4 bases from V and 7 bases from J, with 7 bases in between. Germline V gene sequence: CDR1 LGHNA, CDR2 YSLEER. The CDR3 has 11 residues. The CDR3 bases are TGCGCCAGCAGCCTAGGGGTTGAAGCTTTCTTT. Translated, it gives CASSLGVEAFF.

This clone was observed once. J is TRBJ1-4 and V is TRBV4-1; unclear D gene. CDR3 size: 18 residues. Germline CDR1 MGHRA, CDR2 YSYEKL. V lost 3 bases and J lost 0, with 17 bases in between. This CDR3 reads CASSHGVGQFSTNEKLFF. The DNA of the CDR3 is TGCGCCAGCAGCCACGGGGTAGGGCAATTTTCAACTAATGAAAAACTGTTTTTT.

The V gene is TRBV6-5, the J gene TRBJ1-1; D is unclear. Deletions cut 0 bases from V and 4 bases from J, with 9 bases between. The CDR3 runs 14 residues. Germline CDR1 and CDR2: MNHEY and SVGAGI. The CDR3 sequence is CASSYSQVLTEAFF. In DNA form, the CDR3 reads TGTGCCAGCAGTTACTCTCAGGTACTCACTGAAGCTTTCTTT.

The gene calls are TRBV10-1 and TRBJ1-3; perhaps TRBD1 as D (6 bases). Trimming took 2 bases from V and 2 from J, leaving 16 bases between them. CDR3 size: 17 residues. Germline lookup yields CDR1 WNHNN and CDR2 SYGVQD (reference sequence). The CDR3 DNA reads TGCGCCAGCAGTGAGGGCCCACCTTGGGGGCCTGGAAACACCATATATTTT. The encoded protein is CASSEGPPWGPGNTIYF.

The V call is TRBV7-3, the J call TRBJ2-7; D is undetermined. The ends were cut back, 2 bases at V and 7 bases at J, with 12 bases in the middle. This CDR3 has 13 amino acids. Germline CDR1 is SGHTA and CDR2 is FQGTGA. The DNA for the CDR3 is TGTGCCAGCAGCTTAGAGGTAGTACGGGAGCAGTACTTC. The encoded protein is CASSLEVVREQYF.

The V gene is TRBV19, the J gene TRBJ1-2; weak D call: TRBD1 (5 bases). The germline CDR1 and CDR2 sequences are LNHDA and SQIVND (reference sequence). The CDR3 covers 15 residues. The V gene lost 7 bases and the J gene lost 4 bases, with 19 bases spanning the gap. CDR3 protein: CASTYSQGYPYGYTF. The CDR3 DNA is TGTGCCAGTACCTACTCTCAGGGTTATCCCTATGGCTACACCTTC.